The 26 T cell receptor beta chains below were found in one sample sequenced in a study of T cell responses to AZD1222 COVID-19 vaccine. TCRdb's table, derived via immunoSEQ multiplex PCR, lists solely in-frame clones and lacks some. The sample contains around 120,000 clones, just over 85% of which appear only once. This specimen consisted of peripheral blood, obtained on day 0 of MenACWY control vaccination. These receptors originate from an adult in good health.

The rearrangement uses TRBV3-1 (or the pseudogene TRBV3-2) and TRBJ2-6; D is ambiguous. The CDR3 totals 15 residues. V was shortened by 4 bases and J by 0 bases, with 7 bases between the two germline ends. Germline loops: CDR1 LGHDT, CDR2 YNNKEL (reference sequence). The CDR3 DNA follows: TGTGCCAGCAGCCGCGGAGTCTCTGGGGCCAACGTCCTGACTTTC. Protein sequence: CASSRGVSGANVLTF.

The genes are TRBV10-3 and TRBJ2-2, with 7 bases that match TRBD2. V gave up 5 bases and J gave up 2 bases; unmatched junction bases: 5. The CDR3 has 15 amino acids. The V gene's germline CDR1 is ENHRY and CDR2 SYGVKD. The chain's CDR3 is CAISSAGVNTGELFF. The CDR3 region has the DNA TGTGCCATCAGTTCTGCGGGGGTTAACACCGGGGAGCTGTTTTTT.

CDR3 residues: CASSQAGANQPQHF. Here the CDR3 DNA reads TGCGCCAGCAGCCAAGCCGGAGCTAATCAGCCCCAGCATTTT. The chain recombines TRBV4-1 with TRBJ1-5; D uncertain. Trimming shortened V by 1 base and J by 4 bases, and 8 bases separated the two germline ends. The CDR3 extends over 14 amino acids. The germline V gene has CDR1 MGHRA and CDR2 YSYEKL.

The table lists this clone with a count of one. The rearrangement joins TRBV19 to TRBJ1-1; 7 bases line up with TRBD1. Germline CDR1 reads LNHDA; CDR2 reads SQIVND (reference sequence). This CDR3 has 15 residues. Trimming at V came to 7 bases and at J to 4 bases, leaving 12 bases not matched to a gene. The CDR3 nucleotides are TGTGCCAGTATCGAAGGGGGCTTTGGCGGCACTGAAGCTTTCTTT. Protein product: CASIEGGFGGTEAFF.

The chain recombines TRBV14 with TRBJ2-3; D call uncertain. The CDR3 is 12 amino acids. V dropped 4 bases and J dropped 2 bases, with 4 bases sitting between them. The germline gives CDR1 SGHDN, CDR2 FVKESK. The CDR3 sequence: CASSRHTDTQYF. The CDR3 DNA reads TGTGCCAGCAGCCGGCACACAGATACGCAGTATTTT.

The chain couples TRBV28 to TRBJ2-1, with a possible D match to TRBD2 (5 bases). This CDR3 spans 16 amino acids. CDR1 is MDHEN, CDR2 SYDVKM, per germline. Trimming removed 5 bases from V and 6 bases from J, with 20 bases in between. CDR3 loop: CASSPGRVATLNEQFF. The CDR3 coding sequence is TGTGCCAGCAGTCCCGGGCGGGTAGCGACACTCAATGAGCAGTTCTTC.

The genes are TRBV6-5 and TRBJ2-3; 7 bases map to TRBD1. Trimming at V came to 5 bases and at J to 3 bases, leaving 5 bases not matched to a gene. The CDR3 sequence is 14 residues long. Per germline, CDR1 MNHEY and CDR2 SVGAGI. The CDR3 DNA reads as TGTGCCAGCAGTCAGGGACAGCCGACAGATACGCAGTATTTT. The encoded protein is CASSQGQPTDTQYF.

The gene calls are TRBV24-1 and TRBJ1-2; 9 bases are a match to TRBD1. The CDR3 covers 12 residues. Trimming removed 5 bases from V and 7 bases from J; junction bases left unmatched: 1. The germline V gene has CDR1 KGHDR and CDR2 SFDVKD. The CDR3 DNA is TGTGCCACCAGTGGGGACAGGGCTGGCTACACCTTC. The encoded protein is CATSGDRAGYTF.

This clone was recorded only once. This rearrangement joins TRBV5-1 to TRBJ2-7; D tentatively reads TRBD1 or TRBD2 (5 bases each). The germline gives CDR1 SGHRS, CDR2 YFSETQ. CDR3 length equals 16 residues. The ends were cut back, 4 bases at V and 5 bases at J, with 22 bases in the middle. The chain's CDR3 is CASSKDGAALTHEQYF. Written as DNA, the CDR3 is TGCGCCAGCAGCAAGGACGGGGCGGCCCTCACGCACGAGCAGTACTTC.

V and J are TRBV18 and TRBJ2-5; 7 nucleotides align to TRBD1. The junction had 3 bases not matched to a gene; V was cut back by 1 base and J by 1 base. CDR1 is KGHSH and CDR2 is LQKENI in the germline V gene. The CDR3 is 15 amino acids. The CDR3 DNA sequence: TGTGCCAGCTCACCACTGAAGGGGGCCCAAGAGACCCAGTACTTC. This gives the protein CASSPLKGAQETQYF.

The chain uses TRBV7-9 and TRBJ2-1; D unclear. The V gene lost 2 bases and the J gene lost 0 bases, with 11 bases spanning the gap. Germline CDR1 reads SEHNR; CDR2 reads FQNEAQ (reference sequence). The CDR3 has 16 residues. The CDR3 nucleotides read TGTGCCAGCAGCTTATTTTTCAAGAGCTCCTACAATGAGCAGTTCTTC. Translating it yields CASSLFFKSSYNEQFF.

This rearrangement joins TRBV28 to TRBJ2-7; a weak D match, TRBD1 (6 bases). CDR1 is MDHEN and CDR2 is SYDVKM in the germline V gene. The CDR3 covers 13 residues. The germline V and J ends were trimmed by 7 bases and 1 base, with 11 bases remaining between them. DNA of the CDR3: TGTGCCAGCAAAGGGGGATGGTCCTACGAGCAGTACTTC. It specifies CASKGGWSYEQYF.

V and J are TRBV28 and TRBJ2-3; possibly TRBD1 for D (5 bases). CDR3 length: 14 amino acids. The germline V gene has CDR1 MDHEN and CDR2 SYDVKM. V gave up 7 bases and J gave up 6 bases, with 17 bases separating them. The CDR3 nucleotides read TGTGCCAGCATGCCCGGACACCCTTTGGATACGCAGTATTTT. Translated: CASMPGHPLDTQYF.

This sequence joins TRBV4-2 and TRBJ2-3; possibly TRBD1 for D (7 bases). Germline V gives CDR1 LGHNA, CDR2 YNFKEQ. The V gene lost 3 bases and the J gene lost 14 bases, with 18 bases spanning the gap. The CDR3 sequence is 13 residues long. The CDR3: CASSQAGGTSRYF. The CDR3 DNA follows: TGTGCCAGCAGCCAGGCAGGGGGGACCTCCCGGTATTTT.

The rearrangement joins TRBV29-1 to TRBJ1-2; D is ambiguous. The CDR3 spans 12 residues. Germline CDR1 and CDR2: SQVTM and ANQGSEA. The V gene lost 2 bases and the J gene lost 4 bases, with 8 bases spanning the gap. The CDR3 bases are TGCAGCGTTGAACTCCGCTTCTATGGCTACACCTTC. It specifies CSVELRFYGYTF.

The chain combines TRBV5-4 with TRBJ1-6, with D hard to call. Germline assignment: CDR1 SGHNT and CDR2 YYREEE (reference sequence). Trimming shortened V by 0 bases and J by 7 bases, and 14 bases separated the two germline ends. The CDR3 contains 16 residues. CDR3 region: CASSLGIGAANSPLHF. For the CDR3, the DNA is TGTGCCAGCAGCTTGGGGATTGGAGCAGCCAATTCACCCCTCCACTTT.

This clone has just one count. This sequence joins TRBV6-5 and TRBJ2-1, with D maybe TRBD2 (6 bases). The CDR3 spans 15 residues. V gave up 0 bases and J gave up 10 bases, with 16 bases separating them. Germline lookup yields CDR1 MNHEY and CDR2 SVGAGI. As DNA, the CDR3 is TGTGCCAGCAGTTACTCGGTTTTACTAGCAGGCGAGCAGTTCTTC. This sequence encodes CASSYSVLLAGEQFF.

This chain joins TRBV24-1 and TRBJ1-1, with D perhaps TRBD1 (6 bases). The CDR3 length is 13 residues. V was shortened by 7 bases and J by 4 bases, with 12 bases between the two germline ends. The germline CDR1 and CDR2 sequences are KGHDR and SFDVKD. The CDR3 loop is CATSYRAGTEAFF. The CDR3 DNA follows: TGTGCCACCAGCTACAGGGCTGGCACTGAAGCTTTCTTT.

This clone was seen once. This chain links TRBV6-5 with TRBJ2-1, with 7 positions matching TRBD1. Germline CDR1 and CDR2: MNHEY and SVGAGI. The V and J ends lost 6 bases and 4 bases, in that order; junction bases with no gene match: 9. The CDR3 has 15 amino acids. CDR3 nucleotide sequence: TGTGCCAGCAGCCCACGGGGACAGAGATACAATGAGCAGTTCTTC. Its protein is CASSPRGQRYNEQFF.

V is TRBV3-1 (or the pseudogene TRBV3-2) and J is TRBJ2-5; TRBD2 is a possible D gene (5 bases). The germline V gene encodes CDR1 LGHDT and CDR2 YNNKEL (reference sequence). CDR3 length equals 13 residues. The germline V and J ends were trimmed by 1 base and 5 bases, with 8 bases remaining between them. CDR3 loop: CASSQGLRETQYF. The CDR3 bases are TGTGCCAGCAGCCAAGGACTAAGGGAGACCCAGTACTTC.

This clone was seen a few times. CDR3 DNA sequence: TGTGCCAGCAGTGAGTCTAGCGGGAGCAATGAGCAGTTCTTC. Its translation: CASSESSGSNEQFF. The chain employs TRBV6-4 and TRBJ2-1; 10 nucleotides match TRBD2. Germline CDR1 reads MRHNA; CDR2 reads SNTAGT. Losses at the gene ends were 3 bases for V and 6 bases for J; bases not matched to a gene: 2. This CDR3 has 14 amino acids.

The chain uses TRBV28 and TRBJ2-5, with D perhaps matching TRBD1 (5 bases). Trimming shortened V by 5 bases and J by 0 bases, and 7 bases separated the two germline ends. This CDR3 has 13 amino acids. The germline V gene encodes CDR1 MDHEN and CDR2 SYDVKM. CDR3 in amino acids: CASSKGDQETQYF. CDR3 bases: TGTGCCAGCAGTAAAGGGGACCAAGAGACCCAGTACTTC.

This clone appeared once. This chain uses TRBV12-3 or TRBV12-4 with TRBJ2-1, with 10 bases lining up with TRBD2. Germline trimming cut 6 bases from V and 10 bases from J; bases unmatched to any gene: 3. The CDR3 has 12 amino acids. The CDR3 nucleotides read TGTGCCAGCAGAGCGGGGGGGGTCGAGCAGTTCTTC. Protein product: CASRAGGVEQFF.

The chain couples TRBV3-1 (or the pseudogene TRBV3-2) to TRBJ1-6; D not certain. This CDR3 comprises 15 residues. Trimming took 3 bases from V and 7 from J, leaving 13 bases between them. In germline, CDR1 is LGHDT, CDR2 YNNKEL (reference sequence). The CDR3 loop is CASSQGFNQNSPLHF. The CDR3 DNA sequence: TGTGCCAGCAGCCAGGGATTCAATCAGAATTCACCCCTCCACTTT.

This sequence joins TRBV2 and TRBJ2-2; 9 positions agree with TRBD2. The CDR3 is 15 residues long. CDR1 and CDR2 (germline): SNHLY, FYNNEI. Trimming cost V 7 bases and J 5 bases; bases outside gene matches: 8. CDR3 sequence (DNA): TGTGCCAGCAAGGGGACCAGCGGGAGGACCGGGGAGCTGTTTTTT. Protein: CASKGTSGRTGELFF.

CDR3 sequence (DNA): TGTGCCTGGGCACGGGACAGTGATCAGCCCCAGCATTTT. Its translation: CAWARDSDQPQHF. The V and J genes are TRBV30 and TRBJ1-5, with 7 bases that match TRBD1. CDR3 length: 13 residues. The junction had 6 bases not matched to a gene; V was cut back by 5 bases and J by 5 bases. Germline CDR1 GTSNPN, CDR2 SVGIG (reference sequence).